This section outlines one T cell receptor beta chain sequence together with its context. This entry comes from a study of blood T cell repertoires in COVID-19. Across the study: The origin of the acute and convalescent COVID-19 samples was the United States, Italy and Spain. T cells, B-cell-depleted T cells, or PBMCs provided the cDNA or gDNA that served as material.

Germline CDR1 is MNHNS and CDR2 is SASEGT. CDR3 length: 15 amino acids. Trimming stripped 1 base from V and 14 bases from J, with 18 bases between. Methods used by the authors: Reference gene primer amplification gave nucleated cell count estimates. The protocol was immunoSEQ multiplex PCR, while the TCRdb copy is restricted to in-frame clones and leaves out a portion. Clone size and the V and J calls come from that table; the DNA yielded D and trimming. The sample holds about 70,000 clones, more than 75% seen once. The chain couples TRBV6-1 to TRBJ1-6; D is perhaps TRBD1 (5 bases). What was sequenced was peripheral blood. The sequence came from a human donor in a cohort sampled during active COVID-19. This CDR3 is CASSEDYWAGVTLHF. CDR3 nucleotide sequence: TGTGCCAGCAGTGAAGATTACTGGGCGGGGGTCACCCTCCACTTT.